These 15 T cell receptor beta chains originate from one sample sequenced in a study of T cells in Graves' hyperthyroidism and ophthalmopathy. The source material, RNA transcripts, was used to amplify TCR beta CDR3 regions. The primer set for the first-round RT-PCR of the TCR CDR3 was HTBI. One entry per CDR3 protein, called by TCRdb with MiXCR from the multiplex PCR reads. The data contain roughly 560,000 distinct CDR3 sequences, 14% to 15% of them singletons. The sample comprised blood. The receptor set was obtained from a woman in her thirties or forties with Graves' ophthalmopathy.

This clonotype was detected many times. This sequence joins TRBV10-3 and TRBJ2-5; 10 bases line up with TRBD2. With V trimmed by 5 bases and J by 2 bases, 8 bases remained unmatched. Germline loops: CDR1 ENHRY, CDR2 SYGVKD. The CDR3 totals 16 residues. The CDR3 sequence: CAISPAGGRFQETQYF. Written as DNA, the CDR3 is TGTGCCATCAGTCCAGCGGGAGGGCGCTTTCAAGAGACCCAGTACTTC.

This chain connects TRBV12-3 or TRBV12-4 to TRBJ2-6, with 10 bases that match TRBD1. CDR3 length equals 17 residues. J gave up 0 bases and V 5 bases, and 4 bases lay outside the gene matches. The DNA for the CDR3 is TGTGCCAGCAGTCCGGGACAGGGGATCTCTGGGGCCAACGTCCTGACTTTC. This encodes CASSPGQGISGANVLTF.

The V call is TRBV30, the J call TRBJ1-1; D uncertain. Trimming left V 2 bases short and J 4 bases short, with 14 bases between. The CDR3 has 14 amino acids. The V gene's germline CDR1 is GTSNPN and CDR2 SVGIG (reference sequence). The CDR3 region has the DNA TGTGCCTGGAGTCGGACTACCTTAGGCACTGAAGCTTTCTTT. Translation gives CAWSRTTLGTEAFF.

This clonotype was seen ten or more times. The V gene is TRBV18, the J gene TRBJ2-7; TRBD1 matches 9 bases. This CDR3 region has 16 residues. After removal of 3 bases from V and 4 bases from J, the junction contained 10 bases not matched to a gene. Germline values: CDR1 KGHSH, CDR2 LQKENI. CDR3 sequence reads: CASSPGPGTGLYEQYF. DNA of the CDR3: TGTGCCAGCTCACCCGGTCCGGGGACAGGGTTATACGAGCAGTACTTC.

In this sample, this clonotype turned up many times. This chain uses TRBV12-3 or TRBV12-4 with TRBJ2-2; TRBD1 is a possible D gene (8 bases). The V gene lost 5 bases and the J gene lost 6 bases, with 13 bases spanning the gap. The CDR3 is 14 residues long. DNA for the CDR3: TGTGCCAGCAGTCCACAGGGGGGGGCCGGGGAGCTGTTTTTT. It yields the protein CASSPQGGAGELFF.

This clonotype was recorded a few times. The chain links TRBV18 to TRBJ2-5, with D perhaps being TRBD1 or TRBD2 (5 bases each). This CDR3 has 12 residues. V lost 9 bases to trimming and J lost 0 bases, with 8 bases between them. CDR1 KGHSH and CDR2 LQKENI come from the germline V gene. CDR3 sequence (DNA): TGTGCCAGTCGGGACCACCAAGAGACCCAGTACTTC. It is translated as CASRDHQETQYF.

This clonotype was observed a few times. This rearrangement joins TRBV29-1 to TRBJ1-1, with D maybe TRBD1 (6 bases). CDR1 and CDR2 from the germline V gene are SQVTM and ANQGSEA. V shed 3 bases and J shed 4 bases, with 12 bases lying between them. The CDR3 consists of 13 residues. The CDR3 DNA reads TGCAGCGTTGAGTACAGGGCTTTCACTGAAGCTTTCTTT. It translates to CSVEYRAFTEAFF.

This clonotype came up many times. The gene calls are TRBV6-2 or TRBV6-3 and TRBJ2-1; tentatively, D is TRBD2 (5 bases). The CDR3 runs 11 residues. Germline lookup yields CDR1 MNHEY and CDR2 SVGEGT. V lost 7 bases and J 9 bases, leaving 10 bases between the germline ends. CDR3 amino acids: CASTRGVEQFF. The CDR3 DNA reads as TGTGCCAGCACACGGGGAGTTGAGCAGTTCTTC.

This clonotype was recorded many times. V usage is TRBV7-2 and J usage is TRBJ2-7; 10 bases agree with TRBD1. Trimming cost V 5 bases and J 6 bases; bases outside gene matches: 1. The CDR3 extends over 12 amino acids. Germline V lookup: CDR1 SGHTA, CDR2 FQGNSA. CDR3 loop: CASSRTGGEQYF. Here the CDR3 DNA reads TGTGCCAGCAGCCGGACAGGGGGCGAGCAGTACTTC.

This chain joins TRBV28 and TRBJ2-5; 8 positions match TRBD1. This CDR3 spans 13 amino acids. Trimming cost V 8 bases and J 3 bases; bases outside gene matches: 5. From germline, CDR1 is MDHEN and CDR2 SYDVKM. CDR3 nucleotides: TGTGCCAGCGAGACAGGGGAGAAAGAGACCCAGTACTTC. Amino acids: CASETGEKETQYF.

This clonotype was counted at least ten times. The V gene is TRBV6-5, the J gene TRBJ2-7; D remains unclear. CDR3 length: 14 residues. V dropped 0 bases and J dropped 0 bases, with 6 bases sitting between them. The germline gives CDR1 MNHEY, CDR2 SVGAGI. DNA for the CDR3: TGTGCCAGCAGTTACTCCCCTGCCTCCTACGAGCAGTACTTC. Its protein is CASSYSPASYEQYF.

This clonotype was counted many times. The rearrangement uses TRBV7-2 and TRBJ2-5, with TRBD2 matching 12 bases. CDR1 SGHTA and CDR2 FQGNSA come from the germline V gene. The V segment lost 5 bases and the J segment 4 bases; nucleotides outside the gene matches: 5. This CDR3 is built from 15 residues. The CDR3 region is CASSTRTSGIETQYF. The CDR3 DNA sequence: TGTGCCAGCAGCACCCGGACTAGCGGGATAGAGACCCAGTACTTC.

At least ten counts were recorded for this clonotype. The CDR3 loop reads CASSLVPGSKNIQYF. DNA for the CDR3: TGTGCCAGCAGTTTAGTCCCCGGCAGCAAAAACATTCAGTACTTC. The chain links TRBV12-3 or TRBV12-4 to TRBJ2-4; D not certain. This CDR3 is 15 amino acids long. V was shortened by 1 base and J by 3 bases, with 10 bases between the two germline ends.

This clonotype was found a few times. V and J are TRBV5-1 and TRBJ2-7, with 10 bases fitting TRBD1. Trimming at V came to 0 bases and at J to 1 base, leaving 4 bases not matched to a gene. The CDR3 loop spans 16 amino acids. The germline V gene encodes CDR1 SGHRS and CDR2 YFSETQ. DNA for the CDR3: TGCGCCAGCAGCTTGGGACAGGGGGCGATGTCCTACGAGCAGTACTTC. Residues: CASSLGQGAMSYEQYF.

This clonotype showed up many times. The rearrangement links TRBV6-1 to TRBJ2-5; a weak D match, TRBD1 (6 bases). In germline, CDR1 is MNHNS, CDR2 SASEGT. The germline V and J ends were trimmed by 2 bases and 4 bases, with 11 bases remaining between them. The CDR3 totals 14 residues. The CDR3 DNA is TGTGCCAGCAGTGAATATTCACAGGGAGAGACCCAGTACTTC. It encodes CASSEYSQGETQYF.